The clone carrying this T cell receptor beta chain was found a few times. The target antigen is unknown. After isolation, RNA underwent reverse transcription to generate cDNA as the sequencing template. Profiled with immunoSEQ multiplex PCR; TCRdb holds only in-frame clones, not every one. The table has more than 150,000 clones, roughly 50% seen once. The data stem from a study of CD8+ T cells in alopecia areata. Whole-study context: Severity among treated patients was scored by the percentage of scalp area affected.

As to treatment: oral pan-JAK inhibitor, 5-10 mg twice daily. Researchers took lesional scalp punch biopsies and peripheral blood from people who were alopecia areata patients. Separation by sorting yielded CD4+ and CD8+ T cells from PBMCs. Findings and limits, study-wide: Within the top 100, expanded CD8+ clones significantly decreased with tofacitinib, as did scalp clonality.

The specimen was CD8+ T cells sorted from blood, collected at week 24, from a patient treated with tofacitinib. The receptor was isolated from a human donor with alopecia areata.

The chain's CDR3 is CASSFRAGGHYEQYF. Here the CDR3 DNA reads TGTGCCAGCAGTTTTAGGGCCGGGGGGCACTACGAGCAGTACTTC. The chain combines TRBV27 with TRBJ2-7, with D possibly being TRBD2 (7 bases). The CDR3 spans 15 residues. In germline, CDR1 is MNHEY, CDR2 SMNVEV (reference sequence). V gave up 3 bases and J gave up 3 bases, with 15 bases separating them.